Given below is one T cell receptor (beta chain) in context. This sample is part of a study of blood T cell repertoires in COVID-19. Whole-study context: Material from acute and convalescent COVID-19 was sourced from the United States, Italy and Spain. The analysed material was cDNA or gDNA that came from T cells, B-cell-depleted T cells, or PBMCs.

The CDR3 totals 16 residues. Germline V gene data show CDR1 as KGHDR and CDR2 as SFDVKD. With V trimmed by 4 bases and J by 1 base, 6 bases remained unmatched. Measured with immunoSEQ multiplex PCR; TCRdb has only the in-frame clones, and not every one. The top ten hold about 2.9% of the sample, which has approximately 96,000 clones, around nine tenths seen once. Material: peripheral blood. The chain employs TRBV24-1 and TRBJ2-3, with TRBD1 matching 8 bases. This receptor was identified in a woman older than 75 with acute or convalescent COVID-19. CDR3 sequence: CATSDPQGDGTDTQYF. The CDR3 DNA sequence: TGTGCCACCAGTGACCCACAGGGGGACGGCACAGATACGCAGTATTTT.